This TCR beta chain was profiled in a study of early T cells in non-severe SARS-CoV-2 infection. Study-level background: Sequencing targeted bulk RNA from unsorted whole blood, leaving chains unpaired. Points from the study as a whole: VDJdb-based annotation leaned toward anti-spike CD8 responses and missed private and CD4 specificities.

Each cDNA molecule carried a unique molecular identifier. A single record per CDR3 protein comes from TCRdb applying MiXCR to the 5' RACE reads. The data show approximately 65,000 distinct CDR3 sequences, with 11% seen just once and just under 3% held by the top ten. This clonotype was detected many times. The antigen remains undetermined. V shed 2 bases and J shed 10 bases, with 15 bases lying between them. Germline V gene data show CDR1 as SGHNT and CDR2 as YYREEE (reference sequence). The CDR3 loop spans 13 amino acids. This clonotype originated in an adult who was a healthcare worker with PCR-confirmed SARS-CoV-2 infection or an uninfected control (not recorded which). Sample: whole blood, taken at baseline. V is TRBV5-4 and J is TRBJ1-2; D is possibly TRBD1 (5 bases). The CDR3 loop reads CASSFVQGAFYTF. In DNA form, the CDR3 reads TGTGCCAGCAGCTTTGTCCAGGGAGCATTCTACACCTTC.